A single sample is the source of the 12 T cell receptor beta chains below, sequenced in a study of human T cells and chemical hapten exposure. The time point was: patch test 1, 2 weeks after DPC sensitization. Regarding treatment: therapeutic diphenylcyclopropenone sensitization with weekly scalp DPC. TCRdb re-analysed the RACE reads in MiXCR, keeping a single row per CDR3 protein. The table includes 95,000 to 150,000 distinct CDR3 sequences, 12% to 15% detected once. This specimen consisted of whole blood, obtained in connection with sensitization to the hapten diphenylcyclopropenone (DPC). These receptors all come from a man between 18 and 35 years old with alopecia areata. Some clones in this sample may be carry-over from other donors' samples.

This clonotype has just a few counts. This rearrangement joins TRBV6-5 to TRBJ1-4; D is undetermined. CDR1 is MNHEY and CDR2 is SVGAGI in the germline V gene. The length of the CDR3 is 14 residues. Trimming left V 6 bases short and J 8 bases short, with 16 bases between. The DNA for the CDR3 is TGTGCCAGCAGAGCCCCGGGAGGCGGGGAAAAACTGTTTTTT. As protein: CASRAPGGGEKLFF.

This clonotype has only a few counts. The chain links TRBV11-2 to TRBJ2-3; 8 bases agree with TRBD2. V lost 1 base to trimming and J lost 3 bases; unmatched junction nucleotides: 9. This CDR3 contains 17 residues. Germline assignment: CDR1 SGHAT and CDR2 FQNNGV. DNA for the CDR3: TGTGCCAGCAGCTTAGGTACCTTGGGACTAGTTACAGATACGCAGTATTTT. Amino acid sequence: CASSLGTLGLVTDTQYF. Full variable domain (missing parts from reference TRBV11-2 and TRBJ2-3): EAGVAQSPRYKIIEKRQSVAFWCNPISGHATLYWYQQILGQGPKLLIQFQNNGVVDDSQLPKDRFSAERLKGVDSTLKIQPAKLEDSAVYLCASSLGTLGLVTDTQYFGPGTRLTVL.

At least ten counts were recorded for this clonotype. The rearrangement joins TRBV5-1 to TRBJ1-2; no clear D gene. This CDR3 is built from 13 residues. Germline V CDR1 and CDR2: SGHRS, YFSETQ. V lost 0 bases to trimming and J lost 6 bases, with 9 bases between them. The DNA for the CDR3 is TGCGCCAGCAGCTTGGAACAACCCGATGGCTACACCTTC. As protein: CASSLEQPDGYTF.

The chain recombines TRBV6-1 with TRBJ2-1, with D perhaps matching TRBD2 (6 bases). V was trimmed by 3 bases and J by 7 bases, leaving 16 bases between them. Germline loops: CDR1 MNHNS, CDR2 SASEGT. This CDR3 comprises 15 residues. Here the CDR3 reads CASSDTGEFTNEQFF. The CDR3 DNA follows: TGTGCCAGCAGTGATACGGGGGAGTTTACTAATGAGCAGTTCTTC.

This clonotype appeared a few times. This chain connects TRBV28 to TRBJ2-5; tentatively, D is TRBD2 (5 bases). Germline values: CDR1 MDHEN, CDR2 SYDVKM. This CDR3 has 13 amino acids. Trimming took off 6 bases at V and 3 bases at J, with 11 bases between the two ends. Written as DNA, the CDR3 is TGTGCCAGCAGCCCCGCCGGGAAAGAGACCCAGTACTTC. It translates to CASSPAGKETQYF.

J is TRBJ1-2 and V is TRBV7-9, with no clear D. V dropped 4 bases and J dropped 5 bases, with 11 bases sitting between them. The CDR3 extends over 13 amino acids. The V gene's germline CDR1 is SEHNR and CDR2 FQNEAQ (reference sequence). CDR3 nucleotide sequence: TGTGCCAGCAGCTCGGAGACGCAATATGGCTACACCTTC. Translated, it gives CASSSETQYGYTF. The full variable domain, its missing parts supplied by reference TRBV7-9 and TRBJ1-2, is DTGVSQNPRHKITKRGQNVTFRCDPISEHNRLYWYRQTLGQGPEFLTYFQNEAQLEKSRLLSDRFSAERPKGSFSTLEIQRTEQGDSAMYLCASSSETQYGYTFGSGTRLTVV.

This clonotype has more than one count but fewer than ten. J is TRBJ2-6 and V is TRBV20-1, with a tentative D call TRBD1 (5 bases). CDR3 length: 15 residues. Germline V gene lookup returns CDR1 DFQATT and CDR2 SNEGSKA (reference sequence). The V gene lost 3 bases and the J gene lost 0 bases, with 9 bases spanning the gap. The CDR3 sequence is CSARDTDSGANVLTF. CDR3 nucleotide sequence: TGCAGTGCTAGGGACACCGACTCTGGGGCCAACGTCCTGACTTTC.

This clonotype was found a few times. The CDR3 loop reads CASSYSGTLAKNIQYF. CDR3 DNA sequence: TGTGCCAGCAGTTACTCAGGGACCCTAGCCAAAAACATTCAGTACTTC. This rearrangement joins TRBV6-5 to TRBJ2-4; D is tentatively TRBD1 or TRBD2 (5 bases each). There are 16 residues in the CDR3. Trimming stripped 0 bases from V and 0 bases from J, with 9 bases between. Germline CDR1 reads MNHEY; CDR2 reads SVGAGI.

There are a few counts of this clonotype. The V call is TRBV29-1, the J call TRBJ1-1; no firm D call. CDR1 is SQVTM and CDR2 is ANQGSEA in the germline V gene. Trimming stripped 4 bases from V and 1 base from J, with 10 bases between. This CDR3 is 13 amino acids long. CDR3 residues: CSVGDTRNTEAFF. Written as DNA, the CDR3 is TGCAGCGTTGGAGACACCCGGAACACTGAAGCTTTCTTT.

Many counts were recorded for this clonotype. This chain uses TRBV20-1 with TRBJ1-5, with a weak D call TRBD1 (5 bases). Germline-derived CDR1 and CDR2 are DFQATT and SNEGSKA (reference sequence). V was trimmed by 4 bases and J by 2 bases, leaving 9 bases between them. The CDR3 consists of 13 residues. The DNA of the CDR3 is TGCAGTGCTACAGGGTTTGGCAATCAGCCCCAGCATTTT. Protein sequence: CSATGFGNQPQHF.

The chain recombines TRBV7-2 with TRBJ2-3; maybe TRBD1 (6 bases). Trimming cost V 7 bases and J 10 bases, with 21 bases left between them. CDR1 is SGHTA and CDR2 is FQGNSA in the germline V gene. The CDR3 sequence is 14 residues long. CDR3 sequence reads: CASIPGHQKSPQYF. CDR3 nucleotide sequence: TGTGCCAGCATACCGGGACACCAGAAATCTCCGCAGTATTTT.

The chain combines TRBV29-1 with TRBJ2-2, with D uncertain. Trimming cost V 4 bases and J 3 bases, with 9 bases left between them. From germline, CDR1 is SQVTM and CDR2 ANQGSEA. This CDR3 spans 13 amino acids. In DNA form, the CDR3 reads TGCAGCGTTGTTCTGGTCGACACCGGGGAGCTGTTTTTT. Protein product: CSVVLVDTGELFF.